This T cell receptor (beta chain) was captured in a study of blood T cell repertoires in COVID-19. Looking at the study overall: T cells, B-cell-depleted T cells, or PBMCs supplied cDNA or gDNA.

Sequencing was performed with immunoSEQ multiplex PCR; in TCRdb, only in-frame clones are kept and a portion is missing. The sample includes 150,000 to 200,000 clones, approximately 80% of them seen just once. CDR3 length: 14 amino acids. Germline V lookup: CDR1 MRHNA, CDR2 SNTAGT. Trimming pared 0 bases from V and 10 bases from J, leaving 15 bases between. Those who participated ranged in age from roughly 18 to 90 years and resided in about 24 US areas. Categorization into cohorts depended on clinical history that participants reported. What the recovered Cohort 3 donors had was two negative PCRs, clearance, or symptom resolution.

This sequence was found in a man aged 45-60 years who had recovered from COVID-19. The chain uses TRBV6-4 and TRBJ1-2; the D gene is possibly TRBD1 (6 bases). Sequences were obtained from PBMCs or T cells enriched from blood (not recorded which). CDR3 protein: CASSDSSRGADYTF. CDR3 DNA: TGTGCCAGCAGTGACTCGAGTCGGGGGGCGGACTACACCTTC.